This T cell receptor beta chain was captured in a study of CD8 T cells in Susac syndrome. V shed 0 bases and J 0 bases; nucleotides not matched to a gene: 7. Germline values: CDR1 LGHNA, CDR2 YNFKEQ. The CDR3 covers 17 residues. Random hexamers were used to reverse transcribe an amount of roughly 0.5 to 1 ug RNA. Amplification of TCR beta CDR3 spanned 54 Vbeta and 13 Jbeta via immunoSEQ multiplex PCR. One entry per CDR3 protein results from TCRdb running MiXCR on the immunoSEQ multiplex PCR reads. The profile shows 200,000 to 250,000 distinct CDR3 sequences, approximately 95% of them singletons. The authors sequenced TCR beta from blood CD8+ and CD4+ T cells. The multiple sclerosis controls were treatment-naive patients affected by stable or active relapsing-remitting disease. TEMRA cells were enriched by FACS, while CD8+ and CD4+ T cells were obtained through a negative isolation that was performed magnetically.

V gene TRBV4-2 combines with J gene TRBJ2-7; TRBD2 matches at 8 bases. The source material was CD4+ T cells from PBMCs. The origin of this receptor is a human donor with multiple sclerosis. Written as DNA, the CDR3 is TGTGCCAGCAGCCAAGAAAGGATAGCGGGGCACTCCTACGAGCAGTACTTC. Translation gives CASSQERIAGHSYEQYF.